The sequence of this TCR beta chain was determined in a study of blood T cell repertoires in COVID-19. Study at large: PBMCs, B-cell-depleted T cells, or T cells were the source of the cDNA or gDNA that made up the material.

Measured with immunoSEQ multiplex PCR; TCRdb has only the in-frame clones, and not every one. There are some 200,000 clones in the sample; 80% occur only once, and 6% to 7.5% lies in the top ten. Germline V gene data show CDR1 as SNHLY and CDR2 as FYNNEI. Trimming took 6 bases from V and 3 from J, leaving 14 bases between them. The CDR3 has 15 amino acids. This sequence originates from a woman aged 40 to 50 with acute COVID-19. The chain uses TRBV2 and TRBJ2-2; D might be TRBD2 (6 bases). Specimen: PBMCs or T cells enriched from blood (not recorded which). DNA for the CDR3: TGTGCCAGCAGCGCAGGGAGGTCCCACACCGGGGAGCTGTTTTTT. This translates into CASSAGRSHTGELFF.